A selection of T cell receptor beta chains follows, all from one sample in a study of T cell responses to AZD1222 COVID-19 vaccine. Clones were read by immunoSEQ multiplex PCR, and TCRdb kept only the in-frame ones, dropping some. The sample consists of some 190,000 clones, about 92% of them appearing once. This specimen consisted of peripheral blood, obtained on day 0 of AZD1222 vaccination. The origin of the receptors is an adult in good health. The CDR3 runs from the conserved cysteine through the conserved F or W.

CASSLARDRGDYGYTF,TRBJ1-2,TRBV5-1
CASSQFEAGELFF,TRBJ2-2,TRBV3-1/TRBV3-2
CASSLEPEDVRNTIYF,TRBJ1-3,TRBV4-1
CSVGMDSGGNQPQHF,TRBJ1-5,TRBV29-1
CASSFDSYNEQFF,TRBJ2-1,TRBV5-1
CASSRSQGQNTEAFF,TRBJ1-1,TRBV5-4
CATRLFRGGYGYTF,TRBJ1-2,TRBV6-5
CASSVILAQETQYF,TRBJ2-5,TRBV10-1
CAWSGRGWGGNQPQHF,TRBJ1-5,TRBV30
CASSLITGELFF,TRBJ2-2,TRBV12-3/TRBV12-4
CASIKGWGDTQYF,TRBJ2-3,TRBV7-2
CASSGDTGEVGQYF,TRBJ2-7,TRBV25-1
CASSQTRENYGYTF,TRBJ1-2,TRBV4-1
CATPQTGGINTGELFF,TRBJ2-2,TRBV2
CASSSFHTGSVEAFF,TRBJ1-1,TRBV6-5
CASSRPLGTNRAYEQYF,TRBJ2-7,TRBV3-1/TRBV3-2
CASSDWDRDVHSPLHF,TRBJ1-6,TRBV9
CASSDGRGQGVTGELFF,TRBJ2-2,TRBV7-8
CASSSQDRWGGGGYTF,TRBJ1-2,TRBV6-5
CASSEVMFGRIFF,TRBJ1-2,TRBV2
CASSPGGGGFRETQYF,TRBJ2-5,TRBV5-8
CAWSFSGGYEKLFF,TRBJ1-4,TRBV30
CASSLEGQTYQPQHF,TRBJ1-5,TRBV5-1
CASSLAGVPQETQYF,TRBJ2-5,TRBV7-7
CSVEENEDTQYF,TRBJ2-3,TRBV29-1
CASSQEEGETQYF,TRBJ2-5,TRBV3-1/TRBV3-2
CASSPGMVYEQYF,TRBJ2-7,TRBV7-3
CASSPTDGIEKLFF,TRBJ1-4,TRBV7-8
CASKGQSETQYF,TRBJ2-5,TRBV19
CASSYSPDRGSVNTEAFF,TRBJ1-1,TRBV6-2/TRBV6-3
CASSLSTDTQYF,TRBJ2-3,TRBV5-1
CASRDPGGNTEAFF,TRBJ1-1,TRBV2
CASSPYYSGNTIYF,TRBJ1-3,TRBV5-1
CASSQGEGNYGYTF,TRBJ1-2,TRBV3-1/TRBV3-2
CSAAVNTEAFF,TRBJ1-1,TRBV20-1
CASSDGQGADTQYF,TRBJ2-3,TRBV6-4
CATAGYLSGNTIYF,TRBJ1-3,TRBV6-5
CASLRQGWLREKLFF,TRBJ1-4,TRBV2
CASSPRTGGLYGYTF,TRBJ1-2,TRBV5-6
CASSQSKWGSHPRIRSYNSPLHF,TRBJ1-6,TRBV23-1
CASRLAHDTGELFF,TRBJ2-2,TRBV19
CASSFTANTEAFF,TRBJ1-1,TRBV5-1
CASSQETRGGELFF,TRBJ2-2,TRBV4-2
CASSVRGGGVTEAFF,TRBJ1-1,TRBV9
CASSLAQGPGYTF,TRBJ1-2,TRBV5-4
CASSEGQLYYEQYF,TRBJ2-7,TRBV2
CASSQEGTSPYGYTF,TRBJ1-2,TRBV4-2
CASSLVGGDRAYGYTF,TRBJ1-2,TRBV5-6
CASSFLKGTNTEAFF,TRBJ1-1,TRBV5-4
CASSEAGTAHGYTF,TRBJ1-2,TRBV6-1
CASSDGTNSPLHF,TRBJ1-6,TRBV28
CASSLPLATNEKLFF,TRBJ1-4,TRBV7-9
CASSEWGDSPLHF,TRBJ1-6,TRBV25-1
CASSVQGANGEAFF,TRBJ1-1,TRBV6-2/TRBV6-3
CASSEGDGNQPQHF,TRBJ1-5,TRBV9
CAWSVVPTLQYF,TRBJ2-7,TRBV30
CASTFTGELFF,TRBJ2-2,TRBV5-5
CASKPGQGVGYTF,TRBJ1-2,TRBV7-9
CASSYSKGLLQPQHF,TRBJ1-5,TRBV6-5